These 9 T cell receptor beta chains originate from one sample sequenced in a study of blood T cell repertoires in COVID-19. Assay used: immunoSEQ multiplex PCR; TCRdb lists only in-frame clones, some missing. Of approximately 260,000 clones in the sample, roughly nine tenths are singletons; the top ten hold under 2.5%. The sample taken for sequencing was PBMCs or T cells enriched from blood (not recorded which). These receptors all come from a woman between 55 and 75 years old who had recovered from COVID-19.

This clone was detected only once. The chain employs TRBV5-1 and TRBJ1-5, with D perhaps matching TRBD1 (6 bases). Germline CDR1 and CDR2: SGHRS and YFSETQ. V shed 1 base and J shed 3 bases, with 8 bases lying between them. The CDR3 is 14 amino acids. The CDR3 coding sequence is TGCGCCAGCAGCTTGACAGGGAACAATCAGCCCCAGCATTTT. Amino acid sequence: CASSLTGNNQPQHF.

The chain uses TRBV5-1 and TRBJ2-7, with D perhaps TRBD1 (6 bases). The CDR3 loop spans 13 amino acids. The germline V gene encodes CDR1 SGHRS and CDR2 YFSETQ. Trimming took 4 bases from V and 4 from J, leaving 12 bases between them. CDR3 sequence reads: CASSPGHLYEQYF. In DNA form, the CDR3 reads TGCGCCAGCAGCCCGGGACATCTTTACGAGCAGTACTTC. The entire variable domain, with the rest obtained from reference TRBV5-1 and TRBJ2-7, is as follows: KAGVTQTPRYLIKTRGQQVTLSCSPISGHRSVSWYQQTPGQGLQFLFEYFSETQRNKGNFPGRFSGRQFSNSRSEMNVSTLELGDSALYLCASSPGHLYEQYFGPGTRLTVT.

The chain couples TRBV5-6 to TRBJ2-2; 13 positions agree with TRBD2. Trimming at V came to 5 bases and at J to 6 bases, leaving 7 bases not matched to a gene. This CDR3 contains 16 residues. CDR1 and CDR2 from the germline V gene are SGHDT and YYEEEE. The CDR3 here is CASRPGLAGLPGELFF. As DNA, the CDR3 is TGTGCCAGCAGACCGGGACTAGCGGGACTCCCCGGGGAGCTGTTTTTT.

The gene calls are TRBV24-1 and TRBJ1-4, with D possibly TRBD1 on 6 matching bases. The V and J ends lost 3 bases and 8 bases respectively, with 15 bases between them. CDR3 length equals 15 residues. Germline loops: CDR1 KGHDR, CDR2 SFDVKD. CDR3 DNA: TGTGCCACCAGTGATCCGACAGGTACGGGCGAAAAACTGTTTTTT. Its translation is CATSDPTGTGEKLFF.

The genes are TRBV6-6 and TRBJ1-4; TRBD1 aligns across 11 bases. CDR3 size: 16 residues. J was trimmed by 7 bases and V by 7 bases; bases with no gene match: 11. CDR1 is MNHNY and CDR2 is SVGAGI in the germline V gene (reference sequence). The CDR3 sequence is CASTRTGGEKAEKLFF. The CDR3 nucleotides read TGTGCCAGCACCAGGACAGGGGGCGAGAAAGCTGAAAAACTGTTTTTT.

The chain is built from TRBV30 and TRBJ2-3; perhaps TRBD2 as D (5 bases). This CDR3 region has 14 residues. Trimming took 1 base from V and 6 from J, leaving 14 bases between them. Germline CDR1 GTSNPN, CDR2 SVGIG (reference sequence). CDR3 protein: CAWSDSGPDDTQYF. In DNA, the CDR3 is TGTGCCTGGAGTGACAGCGGACCGGATGATACGCAGTATTTT.

The chain is built from TRBV6-5 and TRBJ2-7, with a possible D match to TRBD2 (6 bases). V gave up 2 bases and J gave up 0 bases, with 14 bases separating them. The CDR3 has 16 amino acids. Germline CDR1 MNHEY, CDR2 SVGAGI. CDR3 sequence reads: CASSYNGRKASYEQYF. The CDR3 DNA reads TGTGCCAGCAGTTACAACGGGAGAAAGGCCTCCTACGAGCAGTACTTC.

V and J are TRBV5-4 and TRBJ2-7, with D possibly matching TRBD2 (6 bases). The V end was cut by 0 bases, the J end by 7 bases, with 17 bases between. The length of the CDR3 is 15 residues. The germline V gene has CDR1 SGHNT and CDR2 YYREEE (reference sequence). This CDR3 reads CASSLAGGPYIEQYF. The CDR3 DNA reads TGTGCCAGCAGCTTGGCCGGGGGACCCTATATAGAGCAGTACTTC.

The chain uses TRBV19 and TRBJ1-1; tentative D call: TRBD1 (6 bases). V was shortened by 7 bases and J by 7 bases, with 22 bases between the two germline ends. The CDR3 extends over 15 amino acids. Germline assignment: CDR1 LNHDA and CDR2 SQIVND (reference sequence). The CDR3 sequence is CASTPTGGQGDEAFF. DNA for the CDR3: TGTGCCAGTACCCCGACCGGGGGGCAGGGTGATGAAGCTTTCTTT.